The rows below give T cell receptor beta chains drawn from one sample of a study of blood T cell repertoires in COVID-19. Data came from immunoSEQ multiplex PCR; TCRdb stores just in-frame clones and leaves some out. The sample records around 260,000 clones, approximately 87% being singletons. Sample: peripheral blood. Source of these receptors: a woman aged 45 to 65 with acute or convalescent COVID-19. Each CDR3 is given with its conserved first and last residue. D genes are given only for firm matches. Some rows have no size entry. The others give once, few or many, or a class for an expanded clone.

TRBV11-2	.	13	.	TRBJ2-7	TGTGCCAGCAGCTTCTGGTCTACCTACGAGCAGTACTTC	CASSFWSTYEQYF
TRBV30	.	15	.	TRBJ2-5	TGTGCCTGGAGTGTAACCGGACAGATCAAGAGCACCCAGTACTTC	CAWSVTGQIKSTQYF
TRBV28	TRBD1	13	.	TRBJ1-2	TGTGCCAGCAGTAGGGGACAGGGGTACGGCTACACCTTC	CASSRGQGYGYTF
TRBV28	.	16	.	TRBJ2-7	TGTGCCAGCAGTCCCCCACCCGAGGGCTCGCTATGGGAGCAGTACTTC	CASSPPPEGSLWEQYF
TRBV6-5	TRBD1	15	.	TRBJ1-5	TGTGCCAGCAGGATCACCGGGACAGACGATCAGCCCCAGCATTTT	CASRITGTDDQPQHF
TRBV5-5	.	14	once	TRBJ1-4	TGTGCCAGCAGCGCCGGACAGATTAATGAAAAACTGTTTTTT	CASSAGQINEKLFF
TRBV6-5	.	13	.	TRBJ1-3	TGTGCCAGCAGTTATGGGCAGTTAGACACCATATATTTT	CASSYGQLDTIYF
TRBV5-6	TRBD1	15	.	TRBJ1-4	TGTGCCAGCAGCACCGGACAGGGGGCGCGTGAAAAACTGTTTTTT	CASSTGQGAREKLFF
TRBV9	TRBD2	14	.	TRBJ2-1	TGTGCCAGCAGCGGGCGGGAGTTTTACAATGAGCAGTTCTTC	CASSGREFYNEQFF
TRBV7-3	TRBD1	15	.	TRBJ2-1	TGTGCCAGCAGTCTTACAGGGGACTCCTACAATGAGCAGTTCTTC	CASSLTGDSYNEQFF
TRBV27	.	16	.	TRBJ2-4	TGTGCCACCGGGACTTCCCCAGTTCTTGACAAAAACATTCAGTACTTC	CATGTSPVLDKNIQYF
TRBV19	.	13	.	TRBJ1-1	TGTGCCAGTAGTATAGCAGGGATCACTGAAGCTTTCTTT	CASSIAGITEAFF
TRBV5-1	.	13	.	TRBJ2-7	TGCGCCAGCAGTCCCGGACAGTCCTACGAGCAGTACTTC	CASSPGQSYEQYF
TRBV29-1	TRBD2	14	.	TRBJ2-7	TGCAGCGTTGATGGGCGGGAGGGCCTCTACGAGCAGTACTTC	CSVDGREGLYEQYF
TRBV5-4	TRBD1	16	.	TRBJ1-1	TGTGCCAGCAGCCCACGACAGGGTGCGTGGGACACTGAAGCTTTCTTT	CASSPRQGAWDTEAFF
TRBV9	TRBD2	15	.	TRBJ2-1	TGTGCCAGCAGCGTAGTAGCGGGCACCTACAATGAGCAGTTCTTC	CASSVVAGTYNEQFF
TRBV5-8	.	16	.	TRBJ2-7	TGTGCCAGCAGCTTGTCAGTGGGGGGTGCCCCTTGGGAGCAGTACTTC	CASSLSVGGAPWEQYF
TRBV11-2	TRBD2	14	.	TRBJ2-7	TGTGCCAGCAGCTTAACGGGAGGGATCTACGAGCAGTACTTC	CASSLTGGIYEQYF
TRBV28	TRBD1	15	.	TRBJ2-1	TGTGCCAGCAGTCCTCAGGGGGCCGGTTACAATGAGCAGTTCTTC	CASSPQGAGYNEQFF
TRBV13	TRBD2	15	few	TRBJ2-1	TGTGCCAGCAGCCGAAGCGGGAGAGGTTCTGGCGAGCAGTTCTTC	CASSRSGRGSGEQFF
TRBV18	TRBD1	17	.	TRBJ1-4	TGTGCCAGCTCACCACCGGGGACAGGGAGGCGAGGTGAAAAACTGTTTTTT	CASSPPGTGRRGEKLFF
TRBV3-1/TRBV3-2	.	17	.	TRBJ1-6	TGTGCCAGCAGCCAAGATATCAGGGGCCACTATAATTCACCCCTCCACTTT	CASSQDIRGHYNSPLHF
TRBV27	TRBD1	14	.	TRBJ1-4	TGTGCCAGCAGTTCGGGACAGGGGACGGTAAAACTGTTTTTT	CASSSGQGTVKLFF
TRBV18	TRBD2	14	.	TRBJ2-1	TGTGCCAGCTCACCGGGACTAGCGGGATCAGGAGGGTTCTTC	CASSPGLAGSGGFF
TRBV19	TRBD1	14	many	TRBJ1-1	TGTGCCAGTAGCAAGCCGGGACAGAGGGCTGAAGCTTTCTTT	CASSKPGQRAEAFF
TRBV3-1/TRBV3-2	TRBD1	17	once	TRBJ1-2	TGTGCCAGCAGCAACCCGGGACAGGGGGCTCTAGACTATGGCTACACCTTC	CASSNPGQGALDYGYTF
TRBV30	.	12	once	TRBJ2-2	TGTGCCTGGAGTGTATCCGTCGGGGAGCTGTTTTTT	CAWSVSVGELFF
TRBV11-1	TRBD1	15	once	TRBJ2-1	TGTGCCAGCAGCCTTGACAGGGGGCCCGTCAATGAGCAGTTCTTC	CASSLDRGPVNEQFF
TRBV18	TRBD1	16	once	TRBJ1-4	TGTGCCAGCTCACCACGACAGGGGGCAACTAATGAAAAACTGTTTTTT	CASSPRQGATNEKLFF
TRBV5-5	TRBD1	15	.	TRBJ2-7	TGTGCCAGCAGCTTGGGAACAGGGGTCTCCTACGAGCAGTACTTC	CASSLGTGVSYEQYF
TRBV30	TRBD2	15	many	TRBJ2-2	TGTGCCTGCTCCAAGACTAGCGGGAGAGTCGGGGAGCTGTTTTTT	CACSKTSGRVGELFF
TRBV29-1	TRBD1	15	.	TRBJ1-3	TGCAGCTCCCGGACAGGCCTCAGGGCGGGAAACACCATATATTTT	CSSRTGLRAGNTIYF
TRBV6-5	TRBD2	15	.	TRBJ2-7	TGTGCCAGCAGCTGGACTAGCGGAGCTTCCTACGAGCAGTACTTC	CASSWTSGASYEQYF
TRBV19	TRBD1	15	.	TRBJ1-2	TGTGCCAGTAGTATGGAGGCAGGGGGCCGGCATGGCTACACCTTC	CASSMEAGGRHGYTF
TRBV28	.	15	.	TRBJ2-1	TGTGCCAGCAGATTGACAAATTCCAACTACAATGAGCAGTTCTTC	CASRLTNSNYNEQFF
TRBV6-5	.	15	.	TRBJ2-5	TGTGCCAGCAGGGAGTTGGGAGTAGCGGCTGAGACCCAGTACTTC	CASRELGVAAETQYF
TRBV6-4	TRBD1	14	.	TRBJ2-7	TGTGCCAGCAGGCTGGACAGGGGGAGCTACGAGCAGTACTTC	CASRLDRGSYEQYF
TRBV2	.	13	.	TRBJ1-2	TGTGCCAGCAGTGGGCAGACTAACTATGGCTACACCTTC	CASSGQTNYGYTF
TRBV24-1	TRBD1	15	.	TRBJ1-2	TGTGCCACCAGTGATCCTAACGACAGGGGACAAGGCTACACCTTC	CATSDPNDRGQGYTF
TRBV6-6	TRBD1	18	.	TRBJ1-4	TGTGCCAGCAGTCCCCGACAGGGGCCCACCCTGGGGAATGAAAAACTGTTTTTT	CASSPRQGPTLGNEKLFF
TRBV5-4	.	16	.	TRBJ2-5	TGTGCCAGCAGCTTGCGCAGCGCCATAACGGGGGAGACCCAGTACTTC	CASSLRSAITGETQYF
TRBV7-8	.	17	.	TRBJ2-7	TGTGCCAGCACCGGACAGGGGAGGCCAGCGGGAGCTCACGAGCAGTACTTC	CASTGQGRPAGAHEQYF
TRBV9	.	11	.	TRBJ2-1	TGTGCCAGCAGCCCGGACAATGAGCAGTTCTTC	CASSPDNEQFF
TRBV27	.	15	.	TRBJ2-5	TGTGCCAGCAGTTTAAGGGGTTTCAGGGAAGAGACCCAGTACTTC	CASSLRGFREETQYF
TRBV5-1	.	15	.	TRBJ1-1	TGCGCCAGCAGCTTCTCGGGCCTTGCGGGCACTGAAGCTTTCTTT	CASSFSGLAGTEAFF
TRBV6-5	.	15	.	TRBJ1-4	TGTGCCAGCAGTTACTCGGGCAGGGGCGACGAAAAACTGTTTTTT	CASSYSGRGDEKLFF
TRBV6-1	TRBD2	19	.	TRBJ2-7	TGTGCCAGCAGTGAACCCGTTCGACGGTACAGCGGGAGCTCCTACGAGCAGTACTTC	CASSEPVRRYSGSSYEQYF
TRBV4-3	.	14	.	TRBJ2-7	TGCGCCAGCAGCCAAGAGGAAGGGGGCTACGAGCAGTACTTC	CASSQEEGGYEQYF
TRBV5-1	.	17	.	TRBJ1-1	TGCGCCAGCAGCTTGGGGGTGGTGGCAGGATTGAACACTGAAGCTTTCTTT	CASSLGVVAGLNTEAFF
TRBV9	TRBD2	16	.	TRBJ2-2	TGTGCCAGCAGCGGCTGGACTAGAACGAACACCGGGGAGCTGTTTTTT	CASSGWTRTNTGELFF
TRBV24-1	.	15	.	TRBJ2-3	TGTGCCACCAGTGATTGGGCAGAGCACACAGATACGCAGTATTTT	CATSDWAEHTDTQYF
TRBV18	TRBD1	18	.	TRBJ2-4	TGTGCCAGCTCTCCTTCTTACAGACAGGGGGCCAGCAAAAACATTCAGTACTTC	CASSPSYRQGASKNIQYF
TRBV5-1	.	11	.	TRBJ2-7	TGCGCCAGCAGCTCCGACAACGAGCAGTACTTC	CASSSDNEQYF
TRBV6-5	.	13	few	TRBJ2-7	TGTGCCAGCGCCGGGACACTTAACTACGAGCAGTACTTC	CASAGTLNYEQYF
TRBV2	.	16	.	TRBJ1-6	TGTGCCAGCAGTCTAGACAGCAGCCTTTATAATTCACCCCTCCACTTT	CASSLDSSLYNSPLHF
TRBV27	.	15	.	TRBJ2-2	TGTGCCAGCAGGGACGGGAGCCCCCACACCGGGGAGCTGTTTTTT	CASRDGSPHTGELFF
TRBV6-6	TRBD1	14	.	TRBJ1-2	TGTGCCAGCAGTCGGACAGGATCTAACTATGGCTACACCTTC	CASSRTGSNYGYTF
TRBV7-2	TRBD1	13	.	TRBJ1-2	TGTGCCAGCAGCCCAGACAGGGACTATGGCTACACCTTC	CASSPDRDYGYTF